One T cell receptor beta chain is described in this entry. The antigen is unknown. CDR3 length: 19 amino acids. Germline CDR1 and CDR2: DFQATT and SNEGSKA (reference sequence). The V segment lost 3 bases and the J segment 2 bases; nucleotides outside the gene matches: 15. This record comes from a study of blood T cells in healthy people across ages. For the study at large: Capture via template switching afforded approximately one barcoded beta molecule per two T cells.

General study results and limits: Naive T cell percentage and TCR beta diversity correlated strongly.

For the second PCR, which ran for about 6 to 12 cycles, a sample-barcoded 5' primer and a J-beta primer mix were used. One entry per CDR3 protein, called by TCRdb with MiXCR from the 5' RACE reads. The sample has about 730,000 distinct CDR3 sequences; 43% are singletons. Sequencing was performed on blood. This chain connects TRBV20-1 to TRBJ2-3; TRBD2 matches at 12 bases. The sequence came from an older woman in good health. CDR3 region: CSARASSGGDHIFTDTQYF. DNA for the CDR3: TGCAGTGCTAGGGCCTCTAGCGGGGGGGACCACATATTCACAGATACGCAGTATTTT.